These 22 T cell receptor beta chains were all obtained from the same sample, sequenced in a study of T cells after yellow fever vaccination. TCRdb redid the calling of the 5' RACE reads with MiXCR, one entry per CDR3 protein. The sample shows roughly 85,000 distinct CDR3 sequences, roughly 15% of them seen only once. Sequencing used CD8+ T cells not binding an NS4B(214-222) dextramer, sorted from PBMCs, obtained 21 days after the first yellow fever vaccination. The receptors originated from a man between 18 and 35 years old who received the YFV17D yellow fever vaccine.

The chain combines TRBV4-1 with TRBJ1-2; 9 bases fit TRBD1. V gave up 3 bases and J gave up 1 base; unmatched junction bases: 3. Germline lookup yields CDR1 MGHRA and CDR2 YSYEKL. This CDR3 contains 15 residues. CDR3 amino acids: CASSQGTGSNYGYTF. CDR3 sequence (DNA): TGCGCCAGCAGCCAGGGGACAGGGAGTAACTATGGCTACACCTTC.

The chain carries TRBV6-5 and TRBJ2-3; D unclear. CDR1 is MNHEY and CDR2 is SVGAGI in the germline V gene. Trimming shortened V by 5 bases and J by 4 bases, and 7 bases separated the two germline ends. The CDR3 covers 12 residues. The CDR3 reads CASSTGPDTQYF. The CDR3 DNA follows: TGTGCCAGCAGTACCGGCCCAGATACGCAGTATTTT.

The chain employs TRBV12-3 or TRBV12-4 and TRBJ2-5; D is possibly TRBD1 or TRBD2 (5 bases each). Trimming shortened V by 6 bases and J by 3 bases, and 14 bases separated the two germline ends. There are 14 residues in the CDR3. For the CDR3, the DNA is TGTGCCAGCAGGATGCCTATGGGGGAAGAGACCCAGTACTTC. Translating it yields CASRMPMGEETQYF.

The rearrangement uses TRBV7-3 and TRBJ1-1; D ambiguous. V lost 0 bases to trimming and J lost 3 bases, with 8 bases between them. Per the germline V gene, CDR1 is SGHTA and CDR2 is FQGTGA. This CDR3 is built from 14 residues. CDR3 DNA: TGTGCCAGCAGCTTAACGGGTGAGGACACTGAAGCTTTCTTT. Translation: CASSLTGEDTEAFF. Full variable domain (outside the CDR3, taken from reference TRBV7-3 and TRBJ1-1): GAGVSQTPSNKVTEKGKYVELRCDPISGHTALYWYRQSLGQGPEFLIYFQGTGAADDSGLPNDRFFAVRPEGSVSTLKIQRTERGDSAVYLCASSLTGEDTEAFFGQGTRLTVV.

This clonotype was recorded a few times. The chain carries TRBV27 and TRBJ1-5, with 7 positions matching TRBD1. This CDR3 is 14 amino acids long. Losses at the gene ends were 8 bases for V and 2 bases for J; bases not matched to a gene: 6. CDR1 MNHEY and CDR2 SMNVEV come from the germline V gene (reference sequence). CDR3 loop: CASGGGLGNQPQHF. The CDR3 nucleotides are TGTGCCAGCGGAGGGGGCCTGGGCAATCAGCCCCAGCATTTT.

CDR3 sequence reads: CASRVGGAAQPQHF. CDR3 DNA sequence: TGTGCCAGCAGAGTAGGGGGCGCGGCACAGCCCCAGCATTTT. This chain uses TRBV12-3 or TRBV12-4 with TRBJ1-5, with 7 bases that match TRBD1. CDR3 length equals 14 residues. V shed 6 bases, J shed 7 bases, and the junction held 9 bases outside the gene matches.

This rearrangement joins TRBV6-5 to TRBJ2-1; 7 nucleotides align to TRBD1. Losses at the gene ends were 0 bases for V and 8 bases for J; bases not matched to a gene: 10. The CDR3 has 16 amino acids. In germline, CDR1 is MNHEY, CDR2 SVGAGI. The CDR3 is CASSYSSLRGRDEQFF. The CDR3 nucleotides are TGTGCCAGCAGTTACTCGAGTTTGAGGGGGCGAGATGAGCAGTTCTTC.

The chain joins TRBV19 to TRBJ2-1; 9 positions match TRBD2. The J segment lost 5 bases and the V segment lost 4 bases, leaving 9 bases of the junction unmatched. Germline-derived CDR1 and CDR2 are LNHDA and SQIVND (reference sequence). The CDR3 consists of 16 residues. The CDR3 sequence: CASSKAGGFLNNEQFF. In DNA, the CDR3 is TGTGCCAGTAGTAAAGCGGGGGGCTTCCTCAACAATGAGCAGTTCTTC.

The chain couples TRBV3-1 to TRBJ1-1; no clear D. The germline V gene has CDR1 LGHDT and CDR2 YNNKEL (reference sequence). Trimming stripped 0 bases from V and 1 base from J, with 9 bases between. There are 15 residues in the CDR3. The CDR3 loop is CASSQDRSENTEAFF. CDR3 bases: TGTGCCAGCAGCCAAGATCGGAGTGAGAACACTGAAGCTTTCTTT.

The genes are TRBV5-1 and TRBJ2-5, with 13 bases fitting TRBD2. Unmatched junction bases numbered 2, after V lost 4 bases and J lost 2 bases. The CDR3 covers 15 residues. The germline V gene encodes CDR1 SGHRS and CDR2 YFSETQ. The CDR3, as DNA: TGCGCCAGCAGCCCGGGACTAGCGGGGCAAGAGACCCAGTACTTC. Its translation is CASSPGLAGQETQYF.

The V gene is TRBV10-3, the J gene TRBJ2-7, with a weak D call TRBD1 (6 bases). Trimming removed 3 bases from V and 5 bases from J, with 8 bases in between. The CDR3 length is 12 residues. Germline lookup yields CDR1 ENHRY and CDR2 SYGVKD. In DNA form, the CDR3 reads TGTGCCATCAGTGAAAGGGGGAACGAGCAGTACTTC. Protein sequence: CAISERGNEQYF.

This chain uses TRBV7-9 with TRBJ2-3, with D uncertain. Trimming took off 1 base at V and 0 bases at J, with 14 bases between the two ends. Germline V gene sequence: CDR1 SEHNR, CDR2 FQNEAQ (reference sequence). The CDR3 is 17 residues long. In DNA, the CDR3 is TGTGCCAGCAGCTTAGTTCGCCCGGCCTCTAGCACAGATACGCAGTATTTT. This translates into CASSLVRPASSTDTQYF.

This clonotype was observed a handful of times. The J gene is TRBJ2-7, the V gene TRBV12-3 or TRBV12-4; D may be TRBD1 (6 bases). Trimming pared 8 bases from V and 6 bases from J, leaving 14 bases between. The CDR3 covers 12 residues. The CDR3 coding sequence is TGTGCCAGCGGCTACACAGGGACCGAGCAGTACTTC. Translating gives CASGYTGTEQYF.

This clonotype was seen at least ten times. The CDR3 nucleotides read TGTGCCAGCAGCTCAACGACAGGGGTGAGATCCTACGAGCAGTACTTC. Protein product: CASSSTTGVRSYEQYF. The rearrangement joins TRBV7-9 to TRBJ2-7, with TRBD1 matching over 8 bases. After removal of 4 bases from V and 1 base from J, the junction contained 9 bases not matched to a gene. CDR1 is SEHNR and CDR2 is FQNEAQ in the germline V gene (reference sequence). This CDR3 region has 16 residues. Looking up the rest from reference TRBV7-9 and TRBJ2-7 gives the full variable domain: DTGVSQNPRHKITKRGQNVTFRCDPISEHNRLYWYRQTLGQGPEFLTYFQNEAQLEKSRLLSDRFSAERPKGSFSTLEIQRTEQGDSAMYLCASSSTTGVRSYEQYFGPGTRLTVT.

The chain couples TRBV6-2 or TRBV6-3 to TRBJ2-3; unclear D gene. V was cut by 8 bases and J by 2 bases, with 14 bases left in between. Germline loops: CDR1 MNHEY, CDR2 SVGEGT. The CDR3 totals 14 residues. The CDR3 nucleotides read TGTGCCAGCCAAGGGCCGGTGTACACAGATACGCAGTATTTT. As protein: CASQGPVYTDTQYF.

V gene TRBV2 combines with J gene TRBJ1-2; a weak D match, TRBD1 (5 bases). Germline CDR1 is SNHLY and CDR2 is FYNNEI. Trimming pared 2 bases from V and 4 bases from J, leaving 11 bases between. CDR3 length: 14 residues. The CDR3 loop is CASSEWGPAYGYTF. As DNA, the CDR3 is TGTGCCAGCAGTGAATGGGGACCGGCCTATGGCTACACCTTC.

This clonotype was seen only a few times. The rearrangement uses TRBV9 and TRBJ2-3; D unclear. There are 12 residues in the CDR3. The V gene lost 0 bases and the J gene lost 3 bases, with 2 bases spanning the gap. The germline V gene has CDR1 SGDLS and CDR2 YYNGEE. CDR3 sequence: CASSVGTDTQYF. In DNA, the CDR3 is TGTGCCAGCAGCGTAGGGACAGATACGCAGTATTTT.

The gene calls are TRBV9 and TRBJ2-3, with 7 bases aligning to TRBD1. J lost 6 bases, V lost 1 base, and 5 bases had no gene match. Germline V gene data show CDR1 as SGDLS and CDR2 as YYNGEE. The CDR3 totals 14 residues. The CDR3 DNA reads TGTGCCAGCAGCGTAAAAGTGGACAGGGATACGCAGTATTTT. This encodes CASSVKVDRDTQYF. Full variable domain (rest looked up from reference TRBV9 and TRBJ2-3): DSGVTQTPKHLITATGQRVTLRCSPRSGDLSVYWYQQSLDQGLQFLIQYYNGEERAKGNILERFSAQQFPDLHSELNLSSLELGDSALYFCASSVKVDRDTQYFGPGTRLTVL.

This clonotype occurred a few times. This sequence joins TRBV20-1 and TRBJ2-1, with TRBD1 matching over 7 bases. The V and J ends lost 6 bases and 3 bases, in that order; junction bases with no gene match: 8. The CDR3 runs 14 residues. The germline V gene encodes CDR1 DFQATT and CDR2 SNEGSKA (reference sequence). The CDR3 region has the DNA TGCAGTGCCGCGCCATGGGACAGCTACAATGAGCAGTTCTTC. It specifies CSAAPWDSYNEQFF.

V usage is TRBV2 and J usage is TRBJ1-1, with a weak D call TRBD1 (5 bases). Germline V gives CDR1 SNHLY, CDR2 FYNNEI. Trimming left V 4 bases short and J 6 bases short, with 15 bases between. This CDR3 region has 14 residues. This CDR3 reads CASSGDGRSPEAFF. CDR3 nucleotides: TGTGCCAGCAGTGGGGACGGGAGGTCCCCTGAAGCTTTCTTT.

The rearrangement joins TRBV13 to TRBJ2-1; 8 bases fit TRBD1. Losses at the gene ends were 5 bases for V and 13 bases for J; bases not matched to a gene: 13. The germline V gene encodes CDR1 PRHDT and CDR2 FYEKMQ (reference sequence). The CDR3 contains 14 residues. The CDR3 spells CASSPRPQGAGQFF. In DNA form, the CDR3 reads TGTGCCAGCAGCCCGCGACCTCAGGGGGCTGGTCAGTTCTTC.

The chain is built from TRBV7-8 and TRBJ2-7; D might be TRBD1 or TRBD2, each matching 5 bases. This CDR3 region has 16 residues. The V gene lost 5 bases and the J gene lost 5 bases, with 22 bases spanning the gap. CDR1 is SGHVS, CDR2 FQNEAQ, per germline. CDR3 nucleotide sequence: TGTGCCAGCAGCCCGAACCCGGGACCTATTCCCCACGAGCAGTACGTC. Translated, it gives CASSPNPGPIPHEQYV.